The sequence of this TCR beta chain was determined in a study of blood T cell repertoires in COVID-19. In the study overall: The analysed material was cDNA or gDNA that came from T cells, B-cell-depleted T cells, or PBMCs.

The protocol was immunoSEQ multiplex PCR, while the TCRdb copy is restricted to in-frame clones and leaves out a portion. The data show roughly 66,000 clones, with roughly 82% seen just once and roughly 6.7% held by the top ten. The germline V gene has CDR1 MRHNA and CDR2 SNTAGT. V shed 6 bases, J shed 1 base, and the junction held 4 bases outside the gene matches. This CDR3 region has 14 residues. Sequencing was performed on peripheral blood. The clonotype was recovered from a man aged 55 to 70 with acute or convalescent COVID-19. V is TRBV6-4 and J is TRBJ1-1, with 8 positions matching TRBD1. CDR3 DNA: TGTGCCAGCAGAACGACAGGGGCGAACACTGAAGCTTTCTTT. This sequence encodes CASRTTGANTEAFF.